Each of the 5 T cell receptor beta chains below was sequenced from the same sample in a study of blood T cell repertoires in COVID-19. Generated by immunoSEQ multiplex PCR, the TCRdb table keeps only in-frame clones and is missing some. Counted here are some 190,000 clones, 88% occurring once; the ten biggest clones make up 4% to 5.5%. Sequencing used peripheral blood. The receptors here all came from a human donor in a cohort sampled during active COVID-19.

With regard to this clone: Other DNA sequences within the sample encode an identical CDR3. The gene calls are TRBV5-1 and TRBJ2-5; D ambiguous. V dropped 2 bases and J dropped 1 base, with 9 bases sitting between them. CDR1 SGHRS and CDR2 YFSETQ come from the germline V gene. The CDR3 sequence is 14 residues long. The CDR3 region is CASSLGRGQETQYF. CDR3 nucleotides: TGCGCCAGCAGCTTAGGCCGCGGCCAAGAGACCCAGTACTTC.

The chain employs TRBV10-2 and TRBJ1-6; D call uncertain. The V gene lost 5 bases and the J gene lost 6 bases, with 8 bases spanning the gap. Germline V gene data show CDR1 as WSHSY and CDR2 as SAAADI. The CDR3 loop spans 13 amino acids. The CDR3 region has the DNA TGCGCCAGCAGTCCGGAGGTTAATTCACCCCTCCACTTT. It translates to CASSPEVNSPLHF.

This sequence joins TRBV7-2 and TRBJ2-2, with 11 bases matching TRBD2. The CDR3 has 18 residues. Germline CDR1 reads SGHTA; CDR2 reads FQGNSA. J lost 7 bases, V lost 4 bases, and 14 bases had no gene match. CDR3 nucleotide sequence: TGTGCCAGCAGCTCGAGGCATCTAGCGGGGGGTAGTGTCGGGGAGCTGTTTTTT. Its translation: CASSSRHLAGGSVGELFF.

V gene TRBV19 combines with J gene TRBJ2-1, with a weak D call TRBD2 (5 bases). CDR1 and CDR2 (germline): LNHDA, SQIVND (reference sequence). V was pared by 5 bases and J by 5 bases, with 13 bases between. This CDR3 contains 14 residues. In DNA, the CDR3 is TGTGCCAGTAGTTTCCGAACGCGGGACAATGAGCAGTTCTTC. Encoded protein: CASSFRTRDNEQFF.

This clone showed up just once. CDR3 nucleotide sequence: TGTGCCATCAGGGTACAGGGGTGGGGCACAGATACGCAGTATTTT. It codes for CAIRVQGWGTDTQYF. This sequence joins TRBV10-3 and TRBJ2-3; the match to TRBD1 covers 7 bases. The V segment lost 6 bases and the J segment 1 base; nucleotides outside the gene matches: 7. Germline V lookup: CDR1 ENHRY, CDR2 SYGVKD. The CDR3 spans 15 residues.